The T cell receptor (beta chain) under discussion was sequenced for a study of lymphopenia after photon versus proton radiotherapy. The study, taken as a whole, reports: A bigger post-nadir fall in TCR diversity correlated inversely with survival time in deceased patients. Oligoclonal CD8+ Temra expansion after nadir drove photon patients' diversity drop. Better survival with proton therapy was suggested as possible, not demonstrated.

This clone was seen a handful of times. Its antigen is not identified. The CDR3 is made up of 14 amino acids. V was cut by 2 bases and J by 4 bases, with 9 bases left in between. Germline V lookup: CDR1 MDHEN, CDR2 SYDVKM. The data were produced by immunoSEQ multiplex PCR, yet TCRdb's version contains in-frame clones alone and is incomplete. The repertoire holds over 35,000 clones, about four fifths seen once, with about 24% in the top ten. This TCR came from a woman aged 70-85 years with pancreatic cancer. J is TRBJ1-5 and V is TRBV28, with D unclear. This sample comprised peripheral blood, obtained from a patient treated with proton-based radiotherapy. CDR3 sequence reads: CASSLVTANQPQHF. DNA of the CDR3: TGTGCCAGCAGTTTAGTCACAGCTAATCAGCCCCAGCATTTT.